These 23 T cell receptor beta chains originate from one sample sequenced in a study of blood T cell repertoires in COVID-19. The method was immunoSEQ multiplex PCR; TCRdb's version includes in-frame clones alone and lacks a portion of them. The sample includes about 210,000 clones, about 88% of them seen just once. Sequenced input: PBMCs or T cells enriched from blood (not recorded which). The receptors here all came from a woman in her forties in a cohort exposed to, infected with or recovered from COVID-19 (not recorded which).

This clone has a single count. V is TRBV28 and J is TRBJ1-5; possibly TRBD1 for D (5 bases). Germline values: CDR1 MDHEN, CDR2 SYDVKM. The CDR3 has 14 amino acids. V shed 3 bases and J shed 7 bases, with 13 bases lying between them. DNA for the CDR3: TGTGCCAGCAGTTTCAGCGCAGGGAGGCAGCCCCAGCATTTT. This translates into CASSFSAGRQPQHF.

The CDR3 nucleotides read TGTGCCAGCAGGAGCCGGGACAGGTGGGTGGGCGAGCAGTACTTC. Encoded protein: CASRSRDRWVGEQYF. The chain joins TRBV5-8 to TRBJ2-7; TRBD1 agrees at 8 bases. Germline CDR1 and CDR2: SGHTS and YDEGEE. Trimming removed 5 bases from V and 6 bases from J; junction bases left unmatched: 13. The CDR3 has 15 amino acids.

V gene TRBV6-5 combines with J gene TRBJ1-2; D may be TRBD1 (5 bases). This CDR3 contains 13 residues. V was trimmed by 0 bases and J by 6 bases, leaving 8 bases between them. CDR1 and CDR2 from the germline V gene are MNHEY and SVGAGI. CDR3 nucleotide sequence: TGTGCCAGCAGTTACTCGACGGGGGATGGCTACACCTTC. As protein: CASSYSTGDGYTF.

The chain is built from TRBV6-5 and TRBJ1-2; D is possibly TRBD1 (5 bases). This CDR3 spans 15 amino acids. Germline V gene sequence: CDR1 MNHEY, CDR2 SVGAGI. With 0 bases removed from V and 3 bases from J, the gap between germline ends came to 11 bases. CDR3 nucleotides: TGTGCCAGCAGTTACTCGGGCAGGGTTGACTATGGCTACACCTTC. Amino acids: CASSYSGRVDYGYTF.

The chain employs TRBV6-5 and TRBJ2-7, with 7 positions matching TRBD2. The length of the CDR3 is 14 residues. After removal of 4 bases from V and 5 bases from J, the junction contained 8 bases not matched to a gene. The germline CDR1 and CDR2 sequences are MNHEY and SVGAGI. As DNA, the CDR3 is TGTGCCAGCAGTTGGGGAGGGCAGGGTGACGAGCAGTACTTC. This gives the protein CASSWGGQGDEQYF.

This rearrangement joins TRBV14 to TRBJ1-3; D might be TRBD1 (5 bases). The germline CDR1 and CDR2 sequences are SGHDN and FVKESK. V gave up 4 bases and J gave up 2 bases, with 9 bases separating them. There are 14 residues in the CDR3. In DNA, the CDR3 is TGTGCCAGCAGCCCCCGCAGGGCTGGAAACACCATATATTTT. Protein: CASSPRRAGNTIYF. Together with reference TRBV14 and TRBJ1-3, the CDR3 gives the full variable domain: EAGVTQFPSHSVIEKGQTVTLRCDPISGHDNLYWYRRVMGKEIKFLLHFVKESKQDESGMPNNRFLAERTGGTYSTLKVQPAELEDSGVYFCASSPRRAGNTIYFGEGSWLTVV.

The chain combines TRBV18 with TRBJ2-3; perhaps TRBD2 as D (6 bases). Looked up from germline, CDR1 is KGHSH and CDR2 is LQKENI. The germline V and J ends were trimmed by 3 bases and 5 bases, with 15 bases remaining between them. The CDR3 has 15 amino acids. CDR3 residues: CASSPSGRLGDTQYF. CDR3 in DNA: TGTGCCAGCTCACCGAGTGGGAGGCTGGGAGATACGCAGTATTTT.

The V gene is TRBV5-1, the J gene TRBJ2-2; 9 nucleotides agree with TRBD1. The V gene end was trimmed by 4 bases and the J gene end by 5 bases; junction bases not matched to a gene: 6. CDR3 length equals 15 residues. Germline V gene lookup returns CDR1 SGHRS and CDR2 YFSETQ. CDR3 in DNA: TGCGCCAGCAGCCCGACAGGGGGAAGTACCGGGGAGCTGTTTTTT. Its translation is CASSPTGGSTGELFF. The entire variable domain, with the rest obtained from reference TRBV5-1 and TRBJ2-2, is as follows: KAGVTQTPRYLIKTRGQQVTLSCSPISGHRSVSWYQQTPGQGLQFLFEYFSETQRNKGNFPGRFSGRQFSNSRSEMNVSTLELGDSALYLCASSPTGGSTGELFFGEGSRLTVL.

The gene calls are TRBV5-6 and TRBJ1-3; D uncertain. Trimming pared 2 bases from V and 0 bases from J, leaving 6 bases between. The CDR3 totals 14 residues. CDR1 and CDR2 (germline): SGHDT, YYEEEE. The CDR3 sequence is CASSFMSSGNTIYF. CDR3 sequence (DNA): TGTGCCAGCAGCTTCATGAGCTCTGGAAACACCATATATTTT.

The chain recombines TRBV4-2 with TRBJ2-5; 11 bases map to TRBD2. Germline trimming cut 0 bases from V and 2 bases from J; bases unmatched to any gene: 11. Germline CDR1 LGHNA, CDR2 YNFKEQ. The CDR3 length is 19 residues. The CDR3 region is CASSQEGSGGGPPQETQYF. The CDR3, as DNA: TGTGCCAGCAGCCAAGAAGGTAGCGGGGGGGGCCCACCACAAGAGACCCAGTACTTC.

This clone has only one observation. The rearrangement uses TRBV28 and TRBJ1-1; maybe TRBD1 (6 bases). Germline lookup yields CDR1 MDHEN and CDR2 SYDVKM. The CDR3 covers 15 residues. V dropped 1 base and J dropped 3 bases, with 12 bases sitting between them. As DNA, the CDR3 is TGTGCCAGCAGTTTATATCTAGGGGGGGACACTGAAGCTTTCTTT. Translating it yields CASSLYLGGDTEAFF.

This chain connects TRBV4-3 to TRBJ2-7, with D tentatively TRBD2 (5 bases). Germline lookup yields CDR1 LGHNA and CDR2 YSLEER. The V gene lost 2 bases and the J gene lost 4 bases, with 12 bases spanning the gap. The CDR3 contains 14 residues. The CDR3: CASSQYFGDYEQYF. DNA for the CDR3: TGCGCCAGCAGCCAATATTTCGGGGATTACGAGCAGTACTTC.

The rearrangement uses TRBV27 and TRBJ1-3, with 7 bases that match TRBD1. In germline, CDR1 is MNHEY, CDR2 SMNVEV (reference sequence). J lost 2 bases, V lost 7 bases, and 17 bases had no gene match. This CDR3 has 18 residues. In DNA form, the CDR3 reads TGTGCCAGCAAGGGGTCAGGGGGTCGCCTCGAAGCTGGAAACACCATATATTTT. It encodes CASKGSGGRLEAGNTIYF.

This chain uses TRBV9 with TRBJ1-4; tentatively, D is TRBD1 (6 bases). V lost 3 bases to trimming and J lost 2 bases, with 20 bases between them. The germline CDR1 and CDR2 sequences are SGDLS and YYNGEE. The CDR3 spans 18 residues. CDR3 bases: TGTGCCAGCAGCGCAGACCAGGGGTTCTTGGGGACTAATGAAAAACTGTTTTTT. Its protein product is CASSADQGFLGTNEKLFF.

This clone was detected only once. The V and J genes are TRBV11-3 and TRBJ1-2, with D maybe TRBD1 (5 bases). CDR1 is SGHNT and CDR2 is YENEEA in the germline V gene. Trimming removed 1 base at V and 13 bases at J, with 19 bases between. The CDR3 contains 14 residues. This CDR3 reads CASSLAGGGAGCTF. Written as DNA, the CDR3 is TGTGCCAGCAGCTTAGCTGGGGGAGGAGCAGGTTGCACCTTC.

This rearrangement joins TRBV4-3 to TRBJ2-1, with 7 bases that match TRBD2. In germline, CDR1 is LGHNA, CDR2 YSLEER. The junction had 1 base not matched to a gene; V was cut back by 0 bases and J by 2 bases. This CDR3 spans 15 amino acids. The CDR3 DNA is TGCGCCAGCAGCCAAGATGCGGGAGCCTACAATGAGCAGTTCTTC. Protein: CASSQDAGAYNEQFF.

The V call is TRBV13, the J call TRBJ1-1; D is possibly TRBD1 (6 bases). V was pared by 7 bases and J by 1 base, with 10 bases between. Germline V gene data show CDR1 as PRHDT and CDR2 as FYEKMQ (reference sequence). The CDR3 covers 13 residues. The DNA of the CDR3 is TGTGCCAGCAACCAGGACAGGAACACTGAAGCTTTCTTT. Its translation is CASNQDRNTEAFF.

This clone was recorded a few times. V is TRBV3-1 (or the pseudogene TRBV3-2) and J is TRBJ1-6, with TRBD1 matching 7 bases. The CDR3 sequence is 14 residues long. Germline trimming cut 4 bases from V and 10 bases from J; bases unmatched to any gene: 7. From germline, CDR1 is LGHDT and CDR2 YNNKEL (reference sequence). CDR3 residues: CASSPRTGRSPLHF. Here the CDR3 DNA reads TGTGCCAGCAGCCCTCGGACAGGCAGGTCACCCCTCCACTTT.

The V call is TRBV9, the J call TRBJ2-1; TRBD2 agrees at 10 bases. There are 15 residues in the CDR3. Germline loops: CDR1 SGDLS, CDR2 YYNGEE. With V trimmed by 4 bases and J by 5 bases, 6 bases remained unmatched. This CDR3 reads CASSPLAGANNEQFF. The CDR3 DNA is TGTGCCAGCAGCCCCCTAGCGGGGGCGAACAATGAGCAGTTCTTC.

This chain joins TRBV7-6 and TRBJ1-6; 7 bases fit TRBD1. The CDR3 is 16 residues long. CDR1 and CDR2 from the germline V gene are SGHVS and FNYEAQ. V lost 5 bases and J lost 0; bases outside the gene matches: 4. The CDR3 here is CASSRTGSSYNSPLHF. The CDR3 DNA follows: TGTGCCAGCAGCAGGACAGGCAGCTCCTATAATTCACCCCTCCACTTT.

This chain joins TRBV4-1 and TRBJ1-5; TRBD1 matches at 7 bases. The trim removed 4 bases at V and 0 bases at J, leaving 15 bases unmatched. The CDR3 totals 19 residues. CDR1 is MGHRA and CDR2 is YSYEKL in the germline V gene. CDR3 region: CASSRDPGQNPYSNQPQHF. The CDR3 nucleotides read TGCGCCAGCAGCCGAGATCCGGGACAGAACCCTTATAGCAATCAGCCCCAGCATTTT.

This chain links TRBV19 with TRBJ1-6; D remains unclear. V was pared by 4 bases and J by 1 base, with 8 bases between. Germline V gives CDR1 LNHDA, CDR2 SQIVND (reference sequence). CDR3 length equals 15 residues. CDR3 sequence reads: CASSKPESYNSPLHF. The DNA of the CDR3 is TGTGCCAGTAGTAAACCAGAATCCTATAATTCACCCCTCCACTTT.

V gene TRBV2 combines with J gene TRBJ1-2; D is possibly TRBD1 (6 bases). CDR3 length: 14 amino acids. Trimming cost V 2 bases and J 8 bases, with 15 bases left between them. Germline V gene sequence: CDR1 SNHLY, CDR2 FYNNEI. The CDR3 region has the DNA TGTGCCAGCAGTGAAAGTTACGACAGGCAGGGCTACACCTTC. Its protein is CASSESYDRQGYTF.